This T cell receptor (beta chain) was captured by sequencing in a study of blood T cells in healthy people across ages. Study overall: Per every two T cells, about one barcoded beta molecule was captured by template switching.

A word on this clonotype: Its matching antigen is unknown.

The CDR3 spans 19 residues. J lost 2 bases, V lost 2 bases, and 15 bases had no gene match. Per germline, CDR1 MNHNS and CDR2 SASEGT. Study-level findings and limits: When one million T cells were used, diversity estimates were thought to be underestimates. More naive CD4+ cells and higher diversity were found in long-lived than in aged donors.

The authors ran a second PCR of about 6 to 12 cycles using a sample-barcoded 5' primer and a J-beta primer mix. TCRdb ran MiXCR on the 5' RACE reads and lists one entry per CDR3 protein. Of about 640,000 distinct CDR3 sequences in the sample, approximately 30% were seen once. The rearrangement joins TRBV6-1 to TRBJ2-3, with TRBD1 matching over 8 bases. Sequencing was carried out using blood. This TCR was recovered from a woman aged 80 or older in good health. The CDR3 spells CASSEFMAPNRGTTDTQYF. In nucleotides, the CDR3 is TGTGCCAGCAGTGAATTTATGGCTCCAAACAGGGGGACCACAGATACGCAGTATTTT.